This TCR beta chain was identified in a study of CD8+ T cells in alopecia areata. Study-wide context: Treated patients were dosed with oral tofacitinib, taking 5 to 10 mg twice daily. General study points: Among the 100 top clones, expanded CD8+ clones, like scalp clonality, were significantly decreased by tofacitinib.

Noted treatment: oral pan-JAK inhibitor, 5-10 mg twice daily. Lesional scalp tissue (obtained by punch biopsy) and peripheral blood were collected from alopecia areata patients. Germline-derived CDR1 and CDR2 are MNHNY and SVGAGI (reference sequence). With 0 bases removed from V and 6 bases from J, the gap between germline ends came to 11 bases. This CDR3 is built from 14 residues. Turning to this clone: Its cognate antigen is unknown.

Extracted from the samples, RNA was reverse transcribed into cDNA to serve as the sequencing template. Sequencing used immunoSEQ multiplex PCR; TCRdb keeps in-frame clones, though not all of them. The table records fewer than 250,000 clones, 35% to 40% of them present only once. The rearrangement joins TRBV6-6 to TRBJ2-5; unclear D gene. This TCR was recovered from a human donor with alopecia areata. The sequencing used CD4+ T cells sorted from blood, collected at roughly week 30, from a patient treated with tofacitinib. The CDR3, as DNA: TGTGCCAGCAGTTACTCCGGGTCCGAGAAGACCCAGTACTTC. Amino acid sequence: CASSYSGSEKTQYF.